This T cell receptor (beta chain) was captured by sequencing in a study of T cell repertoires in cytomegalovirus infection. About the research overall: Recently identified HLA-C-restricted and well-studied HLA-B-restricted CMV epitopes were used. Matching HLA type, along with CMV infection, was indicated by public TCR beta signatures. Whole-study findings and limits: The study found HLA-C-restricted CMV-specific TCR beta clonotypes dominating the ex vivo response.

This clonotype was observed a few times. The antigen is unknown. Deletions cut 1 base from V and 4 bases from J, with 5 bases between. The CDR3 length is 13 residues. Germline CDR1 is SGHTA and CDR2 is FQGTGA. TCRdb fed the reads into MiXCR, producing one record per CDR3 protein. The sample holds fewer than 30,000 distinct CDR3 sequences, around 19% seen once. The clonotype was recovered from a human donor in good health (CMV status not recorded). Some clones in this sample may be carry-over from other donors' samples. This specimen was CD8+ T cells from cultured PBMCs, taken from culture after CMV antigen stimulation. The chain joins TRBV7-3 to TRBJ2-1; D is undetermined. The CDR3 coding sequence is TGTGCCAGCAGCTTAAGCGGTTACAATGAGCAGTTCTTC. It specifies CASSLSGYNEQFF.